A single sample gave rise to the 30 T cell receptor beta chains below, sequenced in a study of immune evolution from preneoplasia to lung adenocarcinoma. Repertoires were generated with immunoSEQ multiplex PCR, while TCRdb's copy carries only in-frame clones and drops some. The sample lists approximately 9,000 clones, nearly 80% seen once, with about 8% in the top ten. Sequencing was carried out using FFPE adjacent normal lung tissue. The receptors originated from a person aged 55-80 years with lung adenocarcinoma.

The chain couples TRBV5-1 to TRBJ1-3; D not certain. V gave up 1 base and J gave up 3 bases, with 11 bases separating them. The CDR3 loop spans 15 amino acids. The germline CDR1 and CDR2 sequences are SGHRS and YFSETQ. CDR3 bases: TGCGCCAGCAGCTTGTTCGGTTTAGTTGGAAACACCATATATTTT. Amino acid sequence: CASSLFGLVGNTIYF.

The rearrangement uses TRBV2 and TRBJ1-3; 11 positions agree with TRBD1. The ends lost 5 bases at V and 8 bases at J; junction bases unmatched: 5. Germline assignment: CDR1 SNHLY and CDR2 FYNNEI. The CDR3 runs 14 residues. This CDR3 reads CASSRTGGKDTIYF. CDR3 nucleotides: TGTGCCAGCAGTAGGACAGGGGGCAAAGACACCATATATTTT.

This clone was counted a single time. The CDR3 region is CASVRGVNTEAFF. The DNA of the CDR3 is TGTGCCAGCGTAAGGGGGGTGAACACTGAAGCTTTCTTT. The chain employs TRBV6-6 and TRBJ1-1, with D maybe TRBD1 (6 bases). Germline V CDR1 and CDR2: MNHNY, SVGAGI (reference sequence). Between the trimmed V and J ends, which lost 8 bases and 0 bases, there was a span of 10 bases. The CDR3 is 13 amino acids.

The chain has TRBV4-1 and TRBJ2-1; no firm D call. The V gene lost 4 bases and the J gene lost 7 bases, with 14 bases spanning the gap. The CDR3 runs 14 residues. Germline V gives CDR1 MGHRA, CDR2 YSYEKL. CDR3 coding DNA: TGCGCCAGCAGCCCCACCACTCGGGCTAATGAGCAGTTCTTC. Amino acids: CASSPTTRANEQFF.

The V call is TRBV27, the J call TRBJ1-5; 7 bases align to TRBD1. V lost 5 bases to trimming and J lost 4 bases; unmatched junction nucleotides: 11. The CDR3 length is 16 residues. CDR1 MNHEY and CDR2 SMNVEV come from the germline V gene (reference sequence). The DNA for the CDR3 is TGTGCCAGCAGTATCGACAGGGTGAAAGGAAATCAGCCCCAGCATTTT. It is translated as CASSIDRVKGNQPQHF.

The chain employs TRBV30 and TRBJ2-3; D is undetermined. Per germline, CDR1 GTSNPN and CDR2 SVGIG (reference sequence). The CDR3 runs to 12 residues. The V gene lost 0 bases and the J gene lost 5 bases, with 6 bases spanning the gap. CDR3 in DNA: TGTGCCTGGAGTGTGACCGAAGATACGCAGTATTTT. Encoded protein: CAWSVTEDTQYF.

The rearrangement links TRBV4-1 to TRBJ2-7; D ambiguous. CDR1 MGHRA and CDR2 YSYEKL come from the germline V gene. V shed 2 bases and J shed 2 bases, with 19 bases lying between them. This CDR3 is 17 amino acids long. The CDR3 sequence is CASSQPAQGLGTYEQYF. CDR3 sequence (DNA): TGCGCCAGCAGCCAACCGGCCCAAGGCCTGGGCACCTACGAGCAGTACTTC.

V is TRBV7-2 and J is TRBJ1-2; D not certain. Germline values: CDR1 SGHTA, CDR2 FQGNSA. This CDR3 spans 16 amino acids. The V gene lost 5 bases and the J gene lost 4 bases, with 20 bases spanning the gap. Here the CDR3 reads CASSDPGWSGGYGYTF. Written as DNA, the CDR3 is TGTGCCAGCAGCGATCCCGGGTGGTCAGGCGGCTATGGCTACACCTTC.

This chain uses TRBV4-1 with TRBJ1-2, with 7 bases identical to TRBD1. This CDR3 is built from 15 residues. V lost 1 base, J lost 0 bases, and 2 bases stayed unmatched. Germline lookup yields CDR1 MGHRA and CDR2 YSYEKL. CDR3 nucleotides: TGCGCCAGCAGCCAAGGACAGGGAGCTAACTATGGCTACACCTTC. Translated, it gives CASSQGQGANYGYTF.

V usage is TRBV6-1 and J usage is TRBJ1-2, with a possible D match to TRBD1 (6 bases). The V end lost 7 bases, the J end lost 4 bases, and 16 bases lay between the germline ends. The CDR3 is 14 amino acids. CDR1 and CDR2 from the germline V gene are MNHNS and SASEGT. CDR3 region: CASTPKRGVYGYTF. The CDR3 DNA is TGTGCCAGCACTCCAAAAAGGGGGGTCTATGGCTACACCTTC.

The chain links TRBV5-4 to TRBJ2-5; D possibly corresponds to TRBD2 (7 bases). Germline CDR1 reads SGHNT; CDR2 reads YYREEE (reference sequence). This CDR3 has 16 amino acids. V lost 3 bases and J 4 bases, leaving 19 bases between the germline ends. The CDR3 loop reads CASSSTLGGHGETQYF. DNA for the CDR3: TGTGCCAGCAGCTCCACCCTGGGGGGGCACGGAGAGACCCAGTACTTC.

As DNA, the CDR3 is TGCGCCAGCAGCTTGGCAGAAGGGGCCGAGCAGTACTTC. Encoded protein: CASSLAEGAEQYF. The rearrangement links TRBV5-1 to TRBJ2-7; the D gene is possibly TRBD1 (5 bases). V was shortened by 0 bases and J by 6 bases, with 10 bases between the two germline ends. The CDR3 length is 13 residues. Germline V lookup: CDR1 SGHRS, CDR2 YFSETQ.

The gene calls are TRBV18 and TRBJ1-1, with D possibly TRBD1 on 5 matching bases. The CDR3 is made up of 15 amino acids. The V and J ends lost 0 bases and 1 base respectively, with 9 bases between them. The V gene's germline CDR1 is KGHSH and CDR2 LQKENI. The CDR3 sequence is CASSPPGVGNTEAFF. CDR3 sequence (DNA): TGTGCCAGCTCACCACCAGGGGTGGGGAACACTGAAGCTTTCTTT.

This clone turned up a few times. The chain links TRBV11-2 to TRBJ2-7, with TRBD2 matching over 11 bases. V was pared by 4 bases and J by 2 bases, with 4 bases of the junction left unmatched. This CDR3 has 15 amino acids. Germline V CDR1 and CDR2: SGHAT, FQNNGV. The CDR3 region is CASSSTSGVTYEQYF. CDR3 bases: TGTGCCAGCAGCTCGACTAGCGGGGTTACCTACGAGCAGTACTTC.

The V gene is TRBV30, the J gene TRBJ1-3; D unclear. From germline, CDR1 is GTSNPN and CDR2 SVGIG (reference sequence). This CDR3 is built from 15 residues. The ends were cut back, 2 bases at V and 0 bases at J, with 11 bases in the middle. The DNA of the CDR3 is TGTGCCTGGAGTTCGCATATCTCCTCTGGAAACACCATATATTTT. Protein: CAWSSHISSGNTIYF.

The chain recombines TRBV5-1 with TRBJ2-1, with TRBD1 matching 8 bases. Germline CDR1 SGHRS, CDR2 YFSETQ. CDR3 size: 16 residues. With 0 bases clipped from V and 6 bases from J, the junction kept 8 bases outside the gene matches. As DNA, the CDR3 is TGCGCCAGCAGCTTGGGTGACAGGGGTTACGGCAATGAGCAGTTCTTC. Protein product: CASSLGDRGYGNEQFF.

V gene TRBV7-3 combines with J gene TRBJ2-2; 8 bases fit TRBD1. Trimming removed 5 bases from V and 1 base from J; junction bases left unmatched: 6. CDR1 and CDR2 (germline): SGHTA, FQGTGA. CDR3 length equals 16 residues. CDR3 protein: CASSPWTGKNTGELFF. CDR3 bases: TGTGCCAGCAGCCCGTGGACAGGGAAGAACACCGGGGAGCTGTTTTTT.

The chain is built from TRBV18 and TRBJ1-4; the match to TRBD1 covers 8 bases. There are 17 residues in the CDR3. J gave up 3 bases and V 4 bases, and 10 bases lay outside the gene matches. Germline lookup yields CDR1 KGHSH and CDR2 LQKENI. CDR3 nucleotide sequence: TGTGCCAGCTCACGGGCAGGGGGCTCGGGAGCTAATGAAAAACTGTTTTTT. This translates into CASSRAGGSGANEKLFF.

V gene TRBV11-2 combines with J gene TRBJ2-7; D might be TRBD1 (6 bases). Germline CDR1 is SGHAT and CDR2 is FQNNGV. The CDR3 consists of 15 residues. The ends were cut back, 4 bases at V and 4 bases at J, with 17 bases in the middle. Here the CDR3 reads CASSSLVGGTYEQYF. CDR3 sequence (DNA): TGTGCCAGCAGCTCCCTAGTAGGGGGAACTTACGAGCAGTACTTC.

The chain carries TRBV19 and TRBJ1-1; D remains ambiguous. This CDR3 spans 12 amino acids. Trimming took 1 base from V and 6 from J, leaving 6 bases between them. The germline V gene has CDR1 LNHDA and CDR2 SQIVND (reference sequence). The CDR3 coding sequence is TGTGCCAGTAGTATAGTCAACTCTGAAGCTTTCTTT. This translates into CASSIVNSEAFF.

This sequence joins TRBV30 and TRBJ1-1; tentative D call: TRBD1 (5 bases). In germline, CDR1 is GTSNPN, CDR2 SVGIG (reference sequence). CDR3 length: 13 residues. The germline V and J ends were trimmed by 4 bases and 4 bases, with 13 bases remaining between them. For the CDR3, the DNA is TGTGCCTGGACTGTTCAGGGTGGCACTGAAGCTTTCTTT. Encoded protein: CAWTVQGGTEAFF.

This clone is labeled as large (0.1 to 1%). The chain links TRBV9 to TRBJ1-4; possible D gene TRBD1, 5 bases. The V and J ends lost 2 bases and 5 bases respectively, with 16 bases between them. CDR1 is SGDLS and CDR2 is YYNGEE in the germline V gene. The length of the CDR3 is 16 residues. The CDR3 loop reads CASSVQGIGLNEKLFF. The CDR3 DNA reads TGTGCCAGCAGCGTCCAGGGAATCGGATTGAATGAAAAACTGTTTTTT.

V usage is TRBV11-1 and J usage is TRBJ2-7; a weak D match, TRBD2 (5 bases). Germline loops: CDR1 SGHAT, CDR2 FQDESV (reference sequence). The V end lost 0 bases, the J end lost 0 bases, and 6 bases lay between the germline ends. This CDR3 is 14 amino acids long. For the CDR3, the DNA is TGTGCCAGCAGCTTAGCGGGGAGCTCCTACGAGCAGTACTTC. Translated: CASSLAGSSYEQYF.

The chain is built from TRBV27 and TRBJ2-6; 14 bases map to TRBD2. Germline values: CDR1 MNHEY, CDR2 SMNVEV (reference sequence). The CDR3 sequence is 18 residues long. With V trimmed by 3 bases and J by 2 bases, 3 bases remained unmatched. In DNA form, the CDR3 reads TGTGCCAGCAGTTTCAGGGGACTAGCGGGAGCTGGGGCCAACGTCCTGACTTTC. This translates into CASSFRGLAGAGANVLTF.

The gene calls are TRBV5-1 and TRBJ2-2, with D maybe TRBD2 (6 bases). Germline values: CDR1 SGHRS, CDR2 YFSETQ. The CDR3 has 15 amino acids. V was clipped by 4 bases and J by 2 bases, with 12 bases between them. In DNA form, the CDR3 reads TGCGCCAGCAGCCCTATAGCGGATAACACCGGGGAGCTGTTTTTT. This codes for CASSPIADNTGELFF.

The chain couples TRBV7-6 to TRBJ1-4; no definite D call. Trimming shortened V by 2 bases and J by 8 bases, and 9 bases separated the two germline ends. The CDR3 contains 13 residues. Looked up from germline, CDR1 is SGHVS and CDR2 is FNYEAQ. The DNA of the CDR3 is TGTGCCAGCAGCTTAACGAACCGGGAAAAACTGTTTTTT. Residues: CASSLTNREKLFF.

The chain links TRBV30 to TRBJ2-3, with a weak D call TRBD2 (6 bases). Germline CDR1 and CDR2: GTSNPN and SVGIG (reference sequence). V lost 2 bases and J lost 5, with 26 bases in between. The CDR3 contains 18 residues. The CDR3 spells CAWSTGTQTRGFGDTQYF. CDR3 sequence (DNA): TGTGCCTGGAGTACCGGAACCCAGACTAGAGGTTTCGGAGATACGCAGTATTTT.

The CDR3 nucleotides are TGTGCCAGCAGCTCAGGACTAGGATTCGGAGATACGCAGTATTTT. Translated, it gives CASSSGLGFGDTQYF. The chain combines TRBV7-3 with TRBJ2-3; 7 bases fit TRBD2. Germline V gives CDR1 SGHTA, CDR2 FQGTGA. This CDR3 contains 15 residues. Germline trimming cut 4 bases from V and 5 bases from J; bases unmatched to any gene: 9.

In nucleotides, the CDR3 is TGTGCCAGCAGTTACTGGGGATCTGGGGCCAACGTCCTGACTTTC. Translated: CASSYWGSGANVLTF. This chain uses TRBV6-5 with TRBJ2-6; D remains unclear. Deletions cut 1 base from V and 1 base from J, with 5 bases between. Looked up from germline, CDR1 is MNHEY and CDR2 is SVGAGI. The CDR3 runs 15 residues.

The sample holds a few counts of this clone. The CDR3 DNA is TGTGCCAGCAGCTTGGAAGGGACCTCTCATTATGGCTACACCTTC. Residues: CASSLEGTSHYGYTF. This sequence joins TRBV5-5 and TRBJ1-2; D is possibly TRBD1 (5 bases). Trimming took off 0 bases at V and 5 bases at J, with 14 bases between the two ends. This CDR3 has 15 amino acids. Germline values: CDR1 SGHKS, CDR2 YYEKEE (reference sequence). Based on the CDR3 plus reference TRBV5-5 and TRBJ1-2, the full variable domain is DAGVTQSPTHLIKTRGQQVTLRCSPISGHKSVSWYQQVLGQGPQFIFQYYEKEERGRGNFPDRFSARQFPNYSSELNVNALLLGDSALYLCASSLEGTSHYGYTFGSGTRLTVV.